Listed here are 21 T cell receptor beta chains from one sample, sequenced in a study of lymphopenia after photon versus proton radiotherapy. Assay: immunoSEQ multiplex PCR; the TCRdb copy retains only in-frame clones and omits some. Of 150,000 to 200,000 clones listed, 70% to 90% are singletons. Source: peripheral blood, taken from a patient treated with photon-based radiotherapy. These receptors originate from a man in his fifties with gastric cancer.

V gene TRBV7-9 combines with J gene TRBJ2-7; perhaps D is TRBD1 or TRBD2 (5 bases each). Deletions cut 2 bases from V and 5 bases from J, with 16 bases between. This CDR3 region has 15 residues. Germline V gives CDR1 SEHNR, CDR2 FQNEAQ (reference sequence). The CDR3 sequence is CASSLSGKGTHEQYF. DNA for the CDR3: TGTGCCAGCAGCTTATCGGGGAAAGGGACCCACGAGCAGTACTTC.

This chain uses TRBV6-5 with TRBJ1-1; D unresolved. The germline V gene encodes CDR1 MNHEY and CDR2 SVGAGI. The CDR3 covers 12 residues. Trimming stripped 11 bases from V and 1 base from J, with 11 bases between. The CDR3 DNA is TGTGCCGCGTCAAACCCGAACACTGAAGCTTTCTTT. This encodes CAASNPNTEAFF.

This chain connects TRBV10-3 to TRBJ1-1; the D gene is possibly TRBD1 (6 bases). Trimming removed 5 bases at V and 4 bases at J, with 14 bases between. Germline CDR1 reads ENHRY; CDR2 reads SYGVKD. This CDR3 region has 14 residues. The CDR3 spells CAISNVQGSTEAFF. CDR3 in DNA: TGTGCCATCAGTAACGTCCAGGGGTCCACTGAAGCTTTCTTT.

CDR3 residues: CAWSVPRVYSNQPQHF. Written as DNA, the CDR3 is TGTGCCTGGAGTGTTCCCCGAGTCTATAGCAATCAGCCCCAGCATTTT. V gene TRBV30 combines with J gene TRBJ1-5; D not certain. Trimming left V 0 bases short and J 0 bases short, with 12 bases between. The CDR3 runs 16 residues. CDR1 is GTSNPN, CDR2 SVGIG, per germline (reference sequence).

This clone came up once. V is TRBV19 and J is TRBJ2-1, with 8 bases matching TRBD1. V lost 6 bases, J lost 12 bases, and 7 bases stayed unmatched. The germline gives CDR1 LNHDA, CDR2 SQIVND (reference sequence). The CDR3 is 12 amino acids. The CDR3 bases are TGTGCCAGTAGCCGCACAGGGGGATCGCAGTTCTTC. This sequence encodes CASSRTGGSQFF.

The chain employs TRBV7-2 and TRBJ1-5; tentatively, D is TRBD1 (6 bases). CDR1 and CDR2 from the germline V gene are SGHTA and FQGNSA. CDR3 length: 15 amino acids. V lost 3 bases and J lost 3, with 12 bases in between. CDR3 loop: CASSLDRGVNQPQHF. The CDR3 DNA sequence: TGTGCCAGCAGCTTGGACAGAGGAGTCAATCAGCCCCAGCATTTT.

The chain carries TRBV18 and TRBJ2-2, with D perhaps assigned TRBD1 or TRBD2 (5 bases each). This CDR3 has 15 amino acids. The germline V gene encodes CDR1 KGHSH and CDR2 LQKENI. Trimming left V 2 bases short and J 2 bases short, with 9 bases between. CDR3 amino acids: CASSPFGANTGELFF. CDR3 DNA: TGTGCCAGCTCACCATTCGGGGCCAACACCGGGGAGCTGTTTTTT.

The chain links TRBV6-1 to TRBJ1-1; D uncertain. The ends were cut back, 6 bases at V and 1 base at J, with 9 bases in the middle. CDR1 is MNHNS, CDR2 SASEGT, per germline. This CDR3 contains 13 residues. CDR3 protein: CASSTRENTEAFF. The DNA of the CDR3 is TGTGCCAGCAGCACCCGGGAGAACACTGAAGCTTTCTTT.

V usage is TRBV29-1 and J usage is TRBJ1-1, with D unresolved. Germline CDR1 SQVTM, CDR2 ANQGSEA. V was shortened by 6 bases and J by 3 bases, with 14 bases between the two germline ends. The CDR3 loop spans 13 amino acids. CDR3 protein: CSVERRIDTEAFF. DNA of the CDR3: TGCAGCGTGGAAAGGCGGATTGACACTGAAGCTTTCTTT.

This rearrangement joins TRBV30 to TRBJ1-3; tentative D call: TRBD1 (6 bases). The length of the CDR3 is 13 residues. The V and J ends lost 8 bases and 6 bases respectively, with 17 bases between them. Germline values: CDR1 GTSNPN, CDR2 SVGIG (reference sequence). CDR3 in DNA: TGTGCCCGAGGCGGAACAGGGTCAAACACCATATATTTT. Its translation: CARGGTGSNTIYF.

The rearrangement uses TRBV7-6 and TRBJ2-1; 9 positions match TRBD2. V was clipped by 3 bases and J by 10 bases; unmatched bases: 7. Germline values: CDR1 SGHVS, CDR2 FNYEAQ. The CDR3 spans 14 residues. CDR3 DNA: TGTGCCAGCAGCTTCCGACTAGCGGAGTGGGAGCAGTTCTTC. The encoded protein is CASSFRLAEWEQFF. Complete variable domain (other parts from reference TRBV7-6 and TRBJ2-1): GAGVSQSPRYKVTKRGQDVALRCDPISGHVSLYWYRQALGQGPEFLTYFNYEAQQDKSGLPNDRFSAERPEGSISTLTIQRTEQRDSAMYRCASSFRLAEWEQFFGPGTRLTVL.

The chain couples TRBV7-8 to TRBJ1-1; possibly TRBD1 for D (5 bases). The CDR3 runs to 13 residues. The V gene's germline CDR1 is SGHVS and CDR2 FQNEAQ. Trimming stripped 2 bases from V and 7 bases from J, with 11 bases between. CDR3 in amino acids: CASSLPFGGEAFF. The CDR3 coding sequence is TGTGCCAGCAGCTTACCGTTCGGGGGTGAAGCTTTCTTT.

This clone was picked up one time. The chain recombines TRBV2 with TRBJ2-3, with 7 bases that match TRBD2. The CDR3 consists of 19 residues. Germline V gene sequence: CDR1 SNHLY, CDR2 FYNNEI. Trimming removed 6 bases from V and 3 bases from J; junction bases left unmatched: 21. In nucleotides, the CDR3 is TGTGCCAGCAGCATCCAGGTGTTTGGGGGGAGGGCCGGGACAGATACGCAGTATTTT. Translated, it gives CASSIQVFGGRAGTDTQYF. The complete variable domain, with remaining parts taken from reference TRBV2 and TRBJ2-3, reads EPEVTQTPSHQVTQMGQEVILRCVPISNHLYFYWYRQILGQKVEFLVSFYNNEISEKSEIFDDQFSVERPDGSNFTLKIRSTKLEDSAMYFCASSIQVFGGRAGTDTQYFGPGTRLTVL.

This clone was counted a few times. The chain employs TRBV25-1 and TRBJ1-1; unclear D gene. CDR1 MGHDK and CDR2 SYGVNS come from the germline V gene. V was trimmed by 7 bases and J by 4 bases, leaving 16 bases between them. This CDR3 is built from 14 residues. The CDR3 protein is CASTHPILGTEAFF. The CDR3 DNA reads TGTGCCAGCACGCATCCCATTTTGGGCACTGAAGCTTTCTTT.

This rearrangement joins TRBV9 to TRBJ1-3; tentative D call: TRBD1 (6 bases). The CDR3 loop spans 17 amino acids. V lost 0 bases to trimming and J lost 1 base, with 14 bases between them. Looked up from germline, CDR1 is SGDLS and CDR2 is YYNGEE. CDR3: CASSVGDRLRSGNTIYF. CDR3 DNA: TGTGCCAGCAGCGTAGGCGACAGGCTAAGATCTGGAAACACCATATATTTT. Full variable domain (outside the CDR3, taken from reference TRBV9 and TRBJ1-3): DSGVTQTPKHLITATGQRVTLRCSPRSGDLSVYWYQQSLDQGLQFLIQYYNGEERAKGNILERFSAQQFPDLHSELNLSSLELGDSALYFCASSVGDRLRSGNTIYFGEGSWLTVV.

The rearrangement joins TRBV18 to TRBJ1-1; perhaps TRBD1 as D (5 bases). The CDR3 is 15 amino acids. Germline V gives CDR1 KGHSH, CDR2 LQKENI. With 3 bases removed from V and 1 base from J, the gap between germline ends came to 12 bases. The CDR3 DNA reads as TGTGCCAGCTCACCCCCCTCAGGGCCGAACACTGAAGCTTTCTTT. Its protein is CASSPPSGPNTEAFF.

This clone was detected only a few times. V is TRBV7-9 and J is TRBJ1-1; no clear D. The CDR3 extends over 14 amino acids. Germline assignment: CDR1 SEHNR and CDR2 FQNEAQ (reference sequence). V lost 5 bases, J lost 4 bases, and 14 bases lay in between. In DNA form, the CDR3 reads TGTGCCAGCAGCCGACACAACACGGGCACTGAAGCTTTCTTT. This translates into CASSRHNTGTEAFF.

This clone was seen only once. The V and J genes are TRBV5-1 and TRBJ1-1; a weak D match, TRBD1 (5 bases). Trimming took 0 bases from V and 8 from J, leaving 8 bases between them. The length of the CDR3 is 12 residues. Germline V gene data show CDR1 as SGHRS and CDR2 as YFSETQ. CDR3 bases: TGCGCCAGCAGCTTGGCCAGGGAAGAAGCTTTCTTT. Translating it yields CASSLAREEAFF.

The rearrangement uses TRBV5-6 and TRBJ1-2; a weak D match, TRBD1 (5 bases). Germline V gene data show CDR1 as SGHDT and CDR2 as YYEEEE. The CDR3 consists of 13 residues. The V and J ends lost 4 bases and 5 bases respectively, with 12 bases between them. As DNA, the CDR3 is TGTGCCAGCAGCCCGGGACTACCTTATGGCTACACCTTC. It translates to CASSPGLPYGYTF.

CDR3 DNA sequence: TGTGCCAGTGAACTAGCGGGAGGTACCGGGGAGCTGTTTTTT. Protein sequence: CASELAGGTGELFF. The J gene is TRBJ2-2, the V gene TRBV19; 12 bases agree with TRBD2. This CDR3 contains 14 residues. After removal of 8 bases from V and 5 bases from J, the junction contained 3 bases not matched to a gene. Germline-derived CDR1 and CDR2 are LNHDA and SQIVND (reference sequence). The full variable domain, rest sourced from reference TRBV19 and TRBJ2-2, is DGGITQSPKYLFRKEGQNVTLSCEQNLNHDAMYWYRQDPGQGLRLIYYSQIVNDFQKGDIAEGYSVSREKKESFPLTVTSAQKNPTAFYLCASELAGGTGELFFGEGSRLTVL.

J is TRBJ2-6 and V is TRBV11-2, with 8 bases fitting TRBD1. Germline CDR1 SGHAT, CDR2 FQNNGV. The V gene end was trimmed by 5 bases and the J gene end by 2 bases; junction bases not matched to a gene: 8. This CDR3 is 17 amino acids long. The chain's CDR3 is CASSVTGVKAGANVLTF. The CDR3 DNA is TGTGCCAGCAGCGTGACAGGGGTCAAAGCTGGGGCCAACGTCCTGACTTTC. Full variable domain (rest looked up from reference TRBV11-2 and TRBJ2-6): EAGVAQSPRYKIIEKRQSVAFWCNPISGHATLYWYQQILGQGPKLLIQFQNNGVVDDSQLPKDRFSAERLKGVDSTLKIQPAKLEDSAVYLCASSVTGVKAGANVLTFGAGSRLTVL.